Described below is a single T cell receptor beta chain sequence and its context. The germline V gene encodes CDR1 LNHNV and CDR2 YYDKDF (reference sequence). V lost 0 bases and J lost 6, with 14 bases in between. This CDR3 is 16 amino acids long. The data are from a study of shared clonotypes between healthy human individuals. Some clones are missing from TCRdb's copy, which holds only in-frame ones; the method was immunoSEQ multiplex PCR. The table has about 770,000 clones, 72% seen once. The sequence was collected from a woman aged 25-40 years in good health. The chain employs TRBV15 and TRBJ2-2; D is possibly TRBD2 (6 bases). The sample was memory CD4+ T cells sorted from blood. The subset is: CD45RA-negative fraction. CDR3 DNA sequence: TGTGCCACCAGCAGAGATCAAGCGGAGGGCCCCGGGGAGCTGTTTTTT. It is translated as CATSRDQAEGPGELFF.